This T cell receptor (beta chain) is from a study of CD8 T cells in Susac syndrome. This CDR3 is built from 12 residues. Trimming removed 3 bases at V and 4 bases at J, with 7 bases between. Germline CDR1 reads DFQATT; CDR2 reads SNEGSKA (reference sequence). Controls were healthy donors chosen to match patients in age and sex. Negative isolation yielded the CD8+ and CD4+ T cells, while FACS enriched the TEMRA cells. RNA in amounts of roughly 0.5 to 1 ug was reverse transcribed with random hexamers. Amplification of TCR beta CDR3 used immunoSEQ multiplex PCR across 54 Vbeta and 13 Jbeta. Via MiXCR, TCRdb re-called the immunoSEQ multiplex PCR reads, giving one row per CDR3 protein. Seen here are about 140,000 distinct CDR3 sequences, approximately 94% observed once, and the top ten hold more than 0.065%.

The V call is TRBV20-1, the J call TRBJ1-5; D not certain. This TCR derives from a human donor in good health. The specimen was CD4+ T cells from PBMCs. The CDR3 DNA follows: TGCAGTGCTAGTAGAGGGAATCAGCCCCAGCATTTT. It encodes CSASRGNQPQHF.